This T cell receptor (beta chain) stems from a study of CD8 T cells in Susac syndrome (dated by TCRdb to between 2018 and 2020). Notes on the research overall: Whether CD8+ T cell activation and differentiation in Susac syndrome was antigen driven was tested using repertoire sequencing. The study compared CD8+ T cell repertoire clonality among approximately twelve healthy donors, around 14 Susac syndrome patients and approximately 16 multiple sclerosis patients. On the study overall, not on this receptor specifically: The number of individuals in the TCR sequencing and HLA analysis was recognized as being relatively small.

RNA was extracted using the RNeasy kit, and roughly 0.45 to 1 microgram was reverse transcribed with random hexamers. The immunoSEQ multiplex PCR assay, covering 54 Vbeta and 13 Jbeta segments, was used to amplify TCR beta CDR3 regions. To correct PCR amplification bias, a synthetic template baseline was used for both primer optimization and computational correction. In the source study's methods: Only productive sequences were kept, with reads annotated to V, D and J genes according to IMGT and analyzed in immunoSEQ Analyzer. Clonality was calculated as one minus the Shannon entropy normalized by log2 of the number of productive unique sequences. For each patient and control, public and private clones were evaluated among the 100 most prevalent clones. Susac-specific clones were defined as absent from healthy and MS cohorts, over a thousand published viral clones and other ImmuneACCESS disease sequences. TCRdb redid the processing of the public reads, applying fastp at Q25 and MiXCR, and retained in-frame beta chains. Entries are consolidated by CDR3 protein sequence, retaining the most common genes and DNA. These V and J calls are TCRdb output, not the study's own analysis. Recorded for this sample are a few hundred thousand distinct CDR3 sequences; about 94% of them occurred a single time. Approximately 0.13% of the sample is held by the ten biggest clonotypes.

Peripheral blood CD8+ and CD4+ T cells from healthy donors, Susac syndrome patients and multiple sclerosis patients were profiled using high-throughput TCR beta sequencing. Multiple sclerosis controls were treatment-naive patients with stable or active relapsing-remitting disease fulfilling revised McDonald criteria. CD8+ TEMRA cells were enriched by FACS, while bulk CD8+ and CD4+ T cells were purified by magnetic negative isolation. Blood was drawn into EDTA tubes, processed within 24 hours, and PBMCs were isolated by density gradient centrifugation. PBMCs destined for TCR sequencing were cryopreserved in liquid nitrogen and later thawed in a 37 °C water bath. Purity of sorted or isolated CD4+, CD8+ and CD8+ TEMRA cells was at least 90%. V sheds 6 bases and J sheds 5 bases, leaving 10 bases between their ends. CDR1 is given as LNHDA and CDR2 as SQIVND, both from the germline V gene (reference sequence). Including cysteine and phenylalanine, the CDR3 has 12 amino acids. Just CDR3 DNA is preserved here, 36 bases in frame from base 1.

The count of this clonotype is one. What this receptor recognizes is not known. No much larger clonotype is one base removed from it; base qualities were not supplied. One read alone makes for weak evidence. Sequencing used CD8+ T cells from PBMCs. This TCR came from a human donor with multiple sclerosis. The V and J genes are TRBV19 and TRBJ1-2; TRBD1 is possibly the D segment (5 matching bases). The bases read TGTGCCAGTAGCCAGGGTCGGTATGGCTACACCTTC. This gives the protein CASSQGRYGYTF.